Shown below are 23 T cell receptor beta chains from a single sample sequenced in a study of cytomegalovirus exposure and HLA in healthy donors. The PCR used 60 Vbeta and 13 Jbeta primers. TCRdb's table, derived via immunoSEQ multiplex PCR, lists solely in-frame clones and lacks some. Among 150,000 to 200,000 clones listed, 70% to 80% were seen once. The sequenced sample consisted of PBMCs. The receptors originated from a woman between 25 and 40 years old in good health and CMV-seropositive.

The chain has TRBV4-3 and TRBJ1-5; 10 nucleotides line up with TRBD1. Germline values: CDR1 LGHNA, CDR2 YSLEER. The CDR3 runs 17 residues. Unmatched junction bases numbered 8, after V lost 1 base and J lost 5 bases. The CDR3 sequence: CASSQGRQGASYQPQHF. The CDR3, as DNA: TGCGCCAGCAGCCAAGGAAGACAGGGGGCTTCTTATCAGCCCCAGCATTTT.

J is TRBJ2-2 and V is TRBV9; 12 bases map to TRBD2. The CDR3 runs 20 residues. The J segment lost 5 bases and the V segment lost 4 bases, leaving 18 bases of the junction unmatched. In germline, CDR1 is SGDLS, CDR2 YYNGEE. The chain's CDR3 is CASSPGGERRGLAGTGELFF. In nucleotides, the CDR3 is TGTGCCAGCAGCCCGGGGGGGGAGAGGAGAGGACTAGCGGGGACCGGGGAGCTGTTTTTT.

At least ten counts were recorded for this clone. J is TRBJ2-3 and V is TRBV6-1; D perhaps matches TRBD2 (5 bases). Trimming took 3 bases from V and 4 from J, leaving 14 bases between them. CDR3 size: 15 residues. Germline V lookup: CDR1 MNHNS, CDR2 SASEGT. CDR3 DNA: TGTGCCAGCAGTGAGGAGCCTGGAGGCCCAGATACGCAGTATTTT. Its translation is CASSEEPGGPDTQYF.

The CDR3 sequence is CASSLTGVGINNQPQHF. In DNA, the CDR3 is TGTGCCAGCAGCTTAACAGGAGTTGGGATTAACAATCAGCCCCAGCATTTT. The chain joins TRBV11-2 to TRBJ1-5, with TRBD1 as a possible D gene (5 bases). Trimming removed 2 bases from V and 3 bases from J, with 17 bases in between. CDR3 length equals 17 residues. Germline-derived CDR1 and CDR2 are SGHAT and FQNNGV. The whole variable domain, filled in from reference TRBV11-2 and TRBJ1-5, reads EAGVAQSPRYKIIEKRQSVAFWCNPISGHATLYWYQQILGQGPKLLIQFQNNGVVDDSQLPKDRFSAERLKGVDSTLKIQPAKLEDSAVYLCASSLTGVGINNQPQHFGDGTRLSIL.

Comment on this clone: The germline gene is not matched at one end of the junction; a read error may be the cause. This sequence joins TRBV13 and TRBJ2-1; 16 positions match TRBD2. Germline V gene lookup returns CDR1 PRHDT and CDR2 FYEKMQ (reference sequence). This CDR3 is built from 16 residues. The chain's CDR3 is CPLGGLAGGGYNEQFF. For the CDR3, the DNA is TGCCCTTTAGGGGGACTAGCGGGAGGGGGCTACAATGAGCAGTTCTTC.

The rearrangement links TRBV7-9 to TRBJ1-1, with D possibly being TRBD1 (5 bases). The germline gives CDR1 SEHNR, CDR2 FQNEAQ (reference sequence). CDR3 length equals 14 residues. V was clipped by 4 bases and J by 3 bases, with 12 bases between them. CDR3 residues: CASSSAGGYTEAFF. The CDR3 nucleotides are TGTGCCAGCAGCTCCGCGGGGGGGTACACTGAAGCTTTCTTT.

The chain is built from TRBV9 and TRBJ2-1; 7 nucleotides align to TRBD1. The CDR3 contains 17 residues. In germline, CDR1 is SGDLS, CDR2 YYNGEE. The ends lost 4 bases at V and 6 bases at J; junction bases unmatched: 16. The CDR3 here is CASSPTGVGVRFNEQFF. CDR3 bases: TGTGCCAGCAGCCCCACAGGGGTGGGGGTTCGGTTCAATGAGCAGTTCTTC.

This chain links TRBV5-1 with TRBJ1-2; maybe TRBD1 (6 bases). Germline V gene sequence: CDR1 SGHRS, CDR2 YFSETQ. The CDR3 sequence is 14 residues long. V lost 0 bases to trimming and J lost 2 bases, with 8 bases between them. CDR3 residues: CASSLDDRNYGYTF. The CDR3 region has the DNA TGCGCCAGCAGCTTGGATGACAGGAACTATGGCTACACCTTC.

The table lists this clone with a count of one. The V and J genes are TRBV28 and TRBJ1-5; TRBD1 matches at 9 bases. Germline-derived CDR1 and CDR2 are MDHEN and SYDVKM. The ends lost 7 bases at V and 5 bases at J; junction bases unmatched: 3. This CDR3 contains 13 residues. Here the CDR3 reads CASTGQGDQPQHF. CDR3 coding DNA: TGTGCCAGCACGGGACAGGGCGATCAGCCCCAGCATTTT.

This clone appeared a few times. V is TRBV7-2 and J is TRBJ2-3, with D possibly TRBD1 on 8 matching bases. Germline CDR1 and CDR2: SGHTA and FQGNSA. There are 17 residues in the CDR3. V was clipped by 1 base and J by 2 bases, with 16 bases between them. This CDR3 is CASSLVRTGRVTDTQYF. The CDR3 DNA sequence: TGTGCCAGCAGCTTAGTGCGGACAGGGAGGGTCACAGATACGCAGTATTTT.

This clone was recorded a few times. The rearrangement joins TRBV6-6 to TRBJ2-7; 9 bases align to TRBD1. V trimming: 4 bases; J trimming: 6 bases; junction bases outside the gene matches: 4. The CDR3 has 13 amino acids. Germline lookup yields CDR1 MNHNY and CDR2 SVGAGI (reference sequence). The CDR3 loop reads CASSSGQGREQYF. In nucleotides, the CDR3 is TGTGCCAGCAGTTCGGGACAGGGACGCGAGCAGTACTTC.

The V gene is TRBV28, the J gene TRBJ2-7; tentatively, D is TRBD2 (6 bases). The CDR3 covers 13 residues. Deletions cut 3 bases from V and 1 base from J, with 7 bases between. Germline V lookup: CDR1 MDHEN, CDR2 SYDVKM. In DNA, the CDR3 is TGTGCCAGCAGTTTTGGGACTTCCTACGAGCAGTACTTC. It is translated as CASSFGTSYEQYF.

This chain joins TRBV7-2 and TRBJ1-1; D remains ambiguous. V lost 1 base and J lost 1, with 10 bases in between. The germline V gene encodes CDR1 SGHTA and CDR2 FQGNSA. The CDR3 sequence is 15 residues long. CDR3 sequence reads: CASSLERQRNTEAFF. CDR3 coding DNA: TGTGCCAGCAGCTTAGAGCGGCAGAGGAACACTGAAGCTTTCTTT.

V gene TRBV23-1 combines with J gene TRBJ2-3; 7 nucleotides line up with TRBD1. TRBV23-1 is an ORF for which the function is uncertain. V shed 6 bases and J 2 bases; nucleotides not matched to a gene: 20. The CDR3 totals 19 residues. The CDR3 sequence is CASSRQIQDRLFDTDTQYF. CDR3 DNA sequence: TGCGCCAGCAGCCGACAAATCCAGGACAGGCTCTTCGACACAGATACGCAGTATTTT.

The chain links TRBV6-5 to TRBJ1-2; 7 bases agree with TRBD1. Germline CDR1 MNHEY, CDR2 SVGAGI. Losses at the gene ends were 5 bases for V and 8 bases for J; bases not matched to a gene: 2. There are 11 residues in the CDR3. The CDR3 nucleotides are TGTGCCAGCAGTGGAGGGGGCGGCTACACCTTC. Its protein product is CASSGGGGYTF.

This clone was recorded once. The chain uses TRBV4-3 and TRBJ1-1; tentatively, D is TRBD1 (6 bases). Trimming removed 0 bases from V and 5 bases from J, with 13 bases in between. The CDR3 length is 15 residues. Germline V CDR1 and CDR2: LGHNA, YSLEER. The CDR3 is CASSQEGGGWTEAFF. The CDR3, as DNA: TGCGCCAGCAGCCAAGAGGGAGGGGGTTGGACTGAAGCTTTCTTT.

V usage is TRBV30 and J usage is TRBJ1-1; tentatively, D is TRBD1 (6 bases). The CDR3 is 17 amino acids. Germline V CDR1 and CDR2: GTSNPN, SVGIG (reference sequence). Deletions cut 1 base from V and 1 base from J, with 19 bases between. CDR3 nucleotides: TGTGCCTGGAGTGGGACCCCGACAGGCGGTTCGAACACTGAAGCTTTCTTT. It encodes CAWSGTPTGGSNTEAFF.

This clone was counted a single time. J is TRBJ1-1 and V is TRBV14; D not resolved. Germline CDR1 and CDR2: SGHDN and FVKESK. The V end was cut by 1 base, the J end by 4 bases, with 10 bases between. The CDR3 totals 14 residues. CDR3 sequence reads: CASSQVSRLTEAFF. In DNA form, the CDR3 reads TGTGCCAGCAGCCAAGTCAGTCGACTCACTGAAGCTTTCTTT.

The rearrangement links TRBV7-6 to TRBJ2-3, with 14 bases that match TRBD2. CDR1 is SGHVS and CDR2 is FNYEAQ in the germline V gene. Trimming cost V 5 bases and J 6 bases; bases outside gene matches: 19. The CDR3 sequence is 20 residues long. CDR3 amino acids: CASSPRGLAGDLELSDTQYF. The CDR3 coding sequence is TGTGCCAGCAGCCCCCGGGGACTAGCGGGAGATCTCGAGCTTTCGGATACGCAGTATTTT.

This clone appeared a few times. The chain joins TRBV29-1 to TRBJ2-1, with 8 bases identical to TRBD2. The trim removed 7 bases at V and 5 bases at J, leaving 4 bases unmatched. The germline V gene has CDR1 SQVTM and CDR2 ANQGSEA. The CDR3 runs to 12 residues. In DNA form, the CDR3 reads TGCAGCGGGGGACTAGTTAACAATGAGCAGTTCTTC. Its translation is CSGGLVNNEQFF.

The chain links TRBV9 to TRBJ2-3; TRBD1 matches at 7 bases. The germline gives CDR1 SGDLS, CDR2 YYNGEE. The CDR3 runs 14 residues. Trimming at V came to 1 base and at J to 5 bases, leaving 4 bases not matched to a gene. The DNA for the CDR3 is TGTGCCAGCAGCGTAATACCAGGGGGAGATACGCAGTATTTT. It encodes CASSVIPGGDTQYF.

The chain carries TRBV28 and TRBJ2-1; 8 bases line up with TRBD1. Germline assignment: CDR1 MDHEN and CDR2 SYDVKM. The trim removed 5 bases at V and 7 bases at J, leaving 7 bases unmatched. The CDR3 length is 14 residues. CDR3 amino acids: CASSLGQAFNEQFF. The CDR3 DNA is TGTGCCAGCAGTCTGGGACAGGCTTTTAATGAGCAGTTCTTC.

CDR3 DNA: TGTGCCAGCCGGGGCAGGGGGCTACCTCGCACTGAAGCTTTCTTT. Translation: CASRGRGLPRTEAFF. The rearrangement uses TRBV19 and TRBJ1-1; TRBD1 matches 8 bases. Germline V gene sequence: CDR1 LNHDA, CDR2 SQIVND (reference sequence). The CDR3 runs to 15 residues. V was clipped by 9 bases and J by 4 bases; unmatched bases: 13.